This TCR beta chain was retrieved from a study of neurological immune-mediated disorders. This clonotype was counted ten times or more. Antigen: not known. Each CDR3 protein is one row after TCRdb ran MiXCR on the 5' RACE reads. The table records roughly 62,000 distinct CDR3 sequences, around 2.3% of them present only once. Study-level points and caveats: HTLV-1-associated myelopathy had the most TCR clonal expansion, while multiple sclerosis had the least, a level that fell below healthy controls.

This CDR3 contains 15 residues. V lost 7 bases and J 0 bases, leaving 15 bases between the germline ends. CDR1 MNHEY and CDR2 SMNVEV come from the germline V gene (reference sequence). Source material: PBMCs. The clonotype comes from a man over 45 with multiple sclerosis. The chain combines TRBV27 with TRBJ1-1; D is unclear. As DNA, the CDR3 is TGTGCCAGCAAGCTCGCCCGGACGGTGAACACTGAAGCTTTCTTT. Protein: CASKLARTVNTEAFF.